Described below is a single T cell receptor beta chain sequence and its context. Trimming stripped 6 bases from V and 4 bases from J, with 12 bases between. The CDR3 consists of 13 residues. Germline lookup yields CDR1 SEHNR and CDR2 FQNEAQ (reference sequence). The sample is drawn from a study of blood T cell repertoires in COVID-19. Study-level background: The samples span acute and convalescent COVID-19 from the United States, Italy and Spain. T cells, B-cell-depleted T cells, or PBMCs provided the cDNA or gDNA that served as material.

In the source study's methods: Counts of nucleated cells, estimated from reference gene primer amplification, were obtained. TCRdb's copy holds only in-frame clones and misses some; the assay was immunoSEQ multiplex PCR. V and J calls and clone size are copied from that table; D and trimming were computed from the DNA. This sample carries about 240,000 clones, approximately 86% of them seen once, and the ten largest clones take under 9%. The sample taken for sequencing was peripheral blood. This TCR derives from a woman in her seventies with active or convalescent COVID-19. The V call is TRBV7-9, the J call TRBJ1-1, with D perhaps matching TRBD1 (6 bases). The CDR3 sequence is CASSLQGVTEAFF. CDR3 bases: TGTGCCAGCAGTTTACAGGGTGTCACTGAAGCTTTCTTT.